These 5 T cell receptor beta chains originate from one sample sequenced in a study of blood T cell repertoires in COVID-19. Clones were read by immunoSEQ multiplex PCR, and TCRdb kept only the in-frame ones, dropping some. The sample carries under 300,000 clones, 80% to 90% recorded once. The sequencing input was peripheral blood. The receptors stem from a man aged 50-60 years with acute or convalescent COVID-19.

The chain has TRBV30 and TRBJ1-4, with TRBD1 matching over 7 bases. The germline gives CDR1 GTSNPN, CDR2 SVGIG (reference sequence). The V and J ends lost 1 base and 4 bases, in that order; junction bases with no gene match: 9. The CDR3 totals 16 residues. The CDR3: CAWSAPRTGNNEKLFF. CDR3 DNA sequence: TGTGCCTGGAGTGCCCCCCGGACAGGAAATAATGAAAAACTGTTTTTT. Full variable domain (missing parts from reference TRBV30 and TRBJ1-4): SQTIHQWPATLVQPVGSPLSLECTVEGTSNPNLYWYRQAAGRGLQLLFYSVGIGQISSEVPQNLSASRPQDRQFILSSKKLLLSDSGFYLCAWSAPRTGNNEKLFFGSGTQLSVL.

CDR3 in amino acids: CASSSPTGGTYNEQFF. CDR3 nucleotide sequence: TGTGCCAGCAGCTCCCCAACGGGAGGTACCTACAATGAGCAGTTCTTC. The V and J genes are TRBV9 and TRBJ2-1; TRBD2 matches 7 bases. The J segment lost 2 bases and the V segment lost 4 bases, leaving 9 bases of the junction unmatched. Looked up from germline, CDR1 is SGDLS and CDR2 is YYNGEE. CDR3 length equals 16 residues.

This chain links TRBV6-2 or TRBV6-3 with TRBJ1-5; D is unresolved. CDR3 length equals 14 residues. Germline V CDR1 and CDR2: MNHEY, SVGEGT. V shed 2 bases and J shed 7 bases, with 12 bases lying between them. The CDR3: CASSYASREQPQHF. As DNA, the CDR3 is TGTGCCAGCAGTTACGCCAGTAGGGAGCAGCCCCAGCATTTT.

The chain recombines TRBV3-1 (or the pseudogene TRBV3-2) with TRBJ2-1; 9 positions agree with TRBD1. Per germline, CDR1 LGHDT and CDR2 YNNKEL (reference sequence). V was pared by 3 bases and J by 4 bases, with 7 bases of the junction left unmatched. The CDR3 is made up of 16 amino acids. The CDR3: CASSHTGGIGYNEQFF. CDR3 sequence (DNA): TGTGCCAGCAGCCATACAGGGGGCATCGGATACAATGAGCAGTTCTTC.

The chain uses TRBV7-3 and TRBJ2-1; 12 positions match TRBD2. Per the germline V gene, CDR1 is SGHTA and CDR2 is FQGTGA. The CDR3 is 15 amino acids. The trim removed 5 bases at V and 8 bases at J, leaving 7 bases unmatched. CDR3 sequence reads: CASSPTSGSRDEQFF. CDR3 sequence (DNA): TGTGCCAGCAGCCCGACTAGCGGGAGTCGGGATGAGCAGTTCTTC.